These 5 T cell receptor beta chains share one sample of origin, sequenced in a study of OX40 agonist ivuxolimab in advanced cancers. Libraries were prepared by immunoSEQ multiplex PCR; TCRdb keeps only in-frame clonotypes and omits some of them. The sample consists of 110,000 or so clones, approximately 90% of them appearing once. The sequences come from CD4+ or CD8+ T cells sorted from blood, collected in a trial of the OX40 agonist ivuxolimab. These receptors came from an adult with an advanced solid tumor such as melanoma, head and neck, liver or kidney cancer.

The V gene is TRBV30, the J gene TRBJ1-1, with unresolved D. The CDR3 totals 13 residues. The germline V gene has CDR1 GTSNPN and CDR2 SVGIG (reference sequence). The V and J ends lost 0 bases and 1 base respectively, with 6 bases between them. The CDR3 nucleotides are TGTGCCTGGAGTGTATCTGCGAACACTGAAGCTTTCTTT. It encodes CAWSVSANTEAFF.

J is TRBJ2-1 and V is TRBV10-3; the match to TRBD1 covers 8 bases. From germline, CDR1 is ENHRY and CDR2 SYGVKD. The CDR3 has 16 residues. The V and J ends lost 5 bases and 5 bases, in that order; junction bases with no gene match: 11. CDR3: CAISSRGDRGHNEQFF. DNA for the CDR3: TGTGCCATCAGTAGCCGAGGAGACAGGGGCCACAATGAGCAGTTCTTC.

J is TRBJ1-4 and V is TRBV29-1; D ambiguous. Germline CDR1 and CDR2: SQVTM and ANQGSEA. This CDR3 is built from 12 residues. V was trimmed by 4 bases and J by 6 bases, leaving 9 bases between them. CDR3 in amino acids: CSVVGEDEKLFF. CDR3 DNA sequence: TGCAGCGTTGTTGGGGAAGATGAAAAACTGTTTTTT.

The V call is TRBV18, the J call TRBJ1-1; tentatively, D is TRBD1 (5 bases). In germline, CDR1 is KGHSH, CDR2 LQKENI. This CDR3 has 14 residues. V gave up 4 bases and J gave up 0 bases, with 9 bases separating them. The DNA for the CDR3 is TGTGCCAGCTCACGGGGGACCATGAACACTGAAGCTTTCTTT. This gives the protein CASSRGTMNTEAFF.

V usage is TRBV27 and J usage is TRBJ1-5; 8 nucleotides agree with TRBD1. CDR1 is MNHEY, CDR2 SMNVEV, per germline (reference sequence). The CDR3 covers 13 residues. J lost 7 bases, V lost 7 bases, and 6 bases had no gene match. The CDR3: CASTGGQGQPQHF. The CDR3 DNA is TGTGCCAGCACCGGAGGACAGGGCCAGCCCCAGCATTTT.